Sequencing of this T cell receptor beta chain was carried out in a study of T cells in Graves' hyperthyroidism and ophthalmopathy. In this sample, this clonotype turned up many times. RNA transcripts served as the template for amplifying TCR beta CDR3 regions. The HTBI primer set was used in a first-round RT-PCR of the TCR CDR3. TCRdb recomputed calls from the multiplex PCR reads with MiXCR, one row per CDR3 protein. The sample holds about 280,000 distinct CDR3 sequences, 25% seen once. There are 16 residues in the CDR3. Germline V gene data show CDR1 as SGHRS and CDR2 as YFSETQ. The V end was cut by 3 bases, the J end by 0 bases, with 16 bases between.

The J gene is TRBJ2-7, the V gene TRBV5-1; D tentatively fits TRBD1 or TRBD2 (5 bases each). Sequencing was done on a sample of blood. This TCR derives from a man aged 40-49 years with Graves' hyperthyroidism that later progressed to Graves' ophthalmopathy. DNA of the CDR3: TGCGCCAGCAGCTACAGACCGGGGCTAAGCTCCTACGAGCAGTACTTC. Protein sequence: CASSYRPGLSSYEQYF.